This T cell receptor (beta chain) was sequenced in a study of lymphopenia after photon versus proton radiotherapy. Study-level results: Post-nadir diversity loss with photons came from oligoclonal expansion, particularly CD8+ Temra cells. Survival link was tested only in deceased patients; proton benefit remains a possibility. In patients who died, overall survival fell as post-nadir TCR diversity dropped more.

The germline V gene has CDR1 LGHNT and CDR2 FRNRAP. The CDR3 has 12 residues. V lost 2 bases and J 3 bases, leaving 4 bases between the germline ends. Notes on this clone: Its antigen remains unidentified.

Measured with immunoSEQ multiplex PCR; TCRdb has only the in-frame clones, and not every one. The repertoire consists of around 63,000 clones, with over 70% occurring once and the leading ten covering 11%. The starting material was peripheral blood, obtained from a patient treated with proton-based radiotherapy. This receptor was obtained from a man older than 75 with esophageal cancer. The rearrangement uses TRBV12-5 and TRBJ2-5; D gene ambiguous. The CDR3 DNA reads TGTGCTAGTGGTTTGAGGGAAGAGACCCAGTACTTC. Protein: CASGLREETQYF.